A selection of T cell receptor beta chains follows, all from one sample in a study of T-cell memory formation after mild COVID-19. MiXCR, run by TCRdb on the 5' RACE reads, gives a single entry per CDR3 protein. The profile covers about 240,000 distinct CDR3 sequences, with roughly 10% appearing a single time and around 23% taken by the ten largest. The sequenced sample was PBMCs or a T cell subset sorted from them (not recorded which). These receptors came from a man aged 18-30 years who had mild COVID-19 (a few samples of this study predate the infection). Cell type and time point are not known. The CDR3 runs from the conserved cysteine through the conserved F or W.

V	J	CDR3
TRBV7-9	TRBJ2-7	CASSLAGHRDHSYEQYF
TRBV20-1	TRBJ2-1	CSARDEVAGAIGNEQFF
TRBV4-1	TRBJ1-2	CASSQDEDGYTF
TRBV10-1	TRBJ2-4	CASSVGGDKNIQYF
TRBV6-2/TRBV6-3	TRBJ2-3	CASSYWEGTDTQYF
TRBV19	TRBJ1-5	CASSILRGGVQPQHF
TRBV4-1	TRBJ2-1	CASSPVDDEQFF
TRBV29-1	TRBJ2-5	CSVGRDGTEETQYF
TRBV29-1	TRBJ1-1	CSVVGNTEAFF
TRBV7-9	TRBJ2-3	CASSSPLLEDTDTQYF
TRBV3-1	TRBJ1-1	CASSQKGVTEAFF
TRBV9	TRBJ2-3	CASSPQAPDTQYF
TRBV5-6	TRBJ2-6	CASSWVISGANVLTF
TRBV6-1	TRBJ1-1	CASSETGKTEAFF
TRBV3-1	TRBJ2-5	CASTLKTGVGETQYF
TRBV3-1	TRBJ1-3	CASSPFENSGNTIYF
TRBV12-3/TRBV12-4	TRBJ2-1	CASSSRTSGGHEQFF
TRBV18	TRBJ2-6	CASSRGRNSGANVLTF
TRBV5-1	TRBJ2-3	CASSLSSGGADTQYF
TRBV5-1	TRBJ1-6	CASALNRAGSPLHF
TRBV4-1	TRBJ1-6	CASSPTGQVSPLHF
TRBV5-1	TRBJ2-3	CASSLENRWGADTQYF
TRBV4-1	TRBJ2-7	CASSQPGRGLHEQYF
TRBV4-3	TRBJ2-7	CASSPQRGGYEQYF
TRBV12-3/TRBV12-4	TRBJ2-1	CAIGGGVSYNEQFF
TRBV28	TRBJ2-4	CASSSPGAPAKNIQYF
TRBV20-1	TRBJ1-4	CSASDRVGEKLFF
TRBV7-2	TRBJ2-1	CASSLANTDRSNF
TRBV5-1	TRBJ2-5	CASSSNGQGLIETQYF
TRBV5-1	TRBJ1-4	CASSLGTASNEKLFF